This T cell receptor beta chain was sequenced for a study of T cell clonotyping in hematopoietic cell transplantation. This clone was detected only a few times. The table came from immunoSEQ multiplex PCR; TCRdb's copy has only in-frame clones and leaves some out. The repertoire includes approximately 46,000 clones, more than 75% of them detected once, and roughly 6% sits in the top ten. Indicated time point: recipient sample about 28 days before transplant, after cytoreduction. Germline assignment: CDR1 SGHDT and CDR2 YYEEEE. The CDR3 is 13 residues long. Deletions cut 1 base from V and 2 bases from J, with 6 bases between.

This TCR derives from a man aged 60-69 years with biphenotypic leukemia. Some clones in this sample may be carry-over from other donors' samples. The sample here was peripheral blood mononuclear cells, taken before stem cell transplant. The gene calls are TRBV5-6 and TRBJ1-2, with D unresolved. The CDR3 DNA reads TGTGCCAGCAGCTTGACAGCCAACTATGGCTACACCTTC. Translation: CASSLTANYGYTF.